This TCR beta chain derives from a study of T cell changes during pregnancy in multiple sclerosis. The repertoire was sequenced with immunoSEQ multiplex PCR; TCRdb's copy has only in-frame clones and lacks some. The table lists around 62,000 clones, about 88% of them singletons. This TCR came from a female donor with multiple sclerosis, enrolled in a pregnancy study. The sample here was peripheral blood, taken in the first trimester of pregnancy.

CDR3 DNA sequence: TGTGCCAGTAGTAATGTAGACACCATTAATTCACCCCTCCACTTT. As protein: CASSNVDTINSPLHF. This chain connects TRBV19 to TRBJ1-6, with D hard to call. The V end was cut by 4 bases, the J end by 6 bases, with 13 bases between. The CDR3 runs to 15 residues. Germline V gene lookup returns CDR1 LNHDA and CDR2 SQIVND (reference sequence).